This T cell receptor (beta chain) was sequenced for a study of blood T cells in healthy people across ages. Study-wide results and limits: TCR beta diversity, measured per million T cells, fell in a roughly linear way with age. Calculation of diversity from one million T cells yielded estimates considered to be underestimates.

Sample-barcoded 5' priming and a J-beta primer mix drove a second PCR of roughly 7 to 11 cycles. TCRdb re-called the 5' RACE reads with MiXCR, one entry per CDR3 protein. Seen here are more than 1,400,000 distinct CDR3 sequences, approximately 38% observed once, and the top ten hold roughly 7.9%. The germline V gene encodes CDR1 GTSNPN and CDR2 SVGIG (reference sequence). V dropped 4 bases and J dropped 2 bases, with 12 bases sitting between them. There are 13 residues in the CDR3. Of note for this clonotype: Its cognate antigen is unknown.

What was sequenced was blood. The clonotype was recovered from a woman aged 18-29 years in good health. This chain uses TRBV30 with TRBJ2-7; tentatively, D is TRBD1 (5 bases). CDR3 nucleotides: TGTGCCTGGACCCCAGGGTACACCTACGAGCAGTACTTC. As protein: CAWTPGYTYEQYF.